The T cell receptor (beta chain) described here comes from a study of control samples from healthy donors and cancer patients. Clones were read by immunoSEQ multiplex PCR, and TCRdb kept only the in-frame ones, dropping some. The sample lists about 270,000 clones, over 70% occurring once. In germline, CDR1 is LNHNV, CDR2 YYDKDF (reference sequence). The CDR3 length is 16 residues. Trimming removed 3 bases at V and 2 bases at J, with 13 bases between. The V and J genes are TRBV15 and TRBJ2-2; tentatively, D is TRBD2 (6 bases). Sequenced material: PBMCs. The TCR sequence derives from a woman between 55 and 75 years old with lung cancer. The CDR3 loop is CATSSDLGGNTGELFF. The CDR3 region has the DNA TGTGCCACCAGCAGTGACCTGGGAGGAAACACCGGGGAGCTGTTTTTT.